This TCR beta chain was sequenced in a study of chemoradiotherapy in HPV16-positive cancers. A single count supports this clone. Its antigen is undetermined. Samples were taken several times over chemoradiotherapy. Assay: immunoSEQ multiplex PCR; the TCRdb copy retains only in-frame clones and omits some. The data hold 7,000 to 7,500 clones, with 82% observed a single time. Broader study findings: For HPV16-positive patients, expanding HPV-responsive T cells associated with longer recurrence-free survival. Candidate HPV-specific clones and E7-related TCR motifs grew in tumor during treatment.

Germline CDR1 SGHAT, CDR2 FQNNGV. V lost 5 bases to trimming and J lost 4 bases; unmatched junction nucleotides: 6. The CDR3 runs to 14 residues. V gene TRBV11-2 combines with J gene TRBJ1-2; 8 bases are a match to TRBD1. Sample: tumor tissue, taken from a patient who underwent chemoradiotherapy. This TCR derives from a human donor with HPV-associated anogenital cancer. CDR3 region: CASSPGQGSYGYTF. The CDR3 region has the DNA TGTGCCAGCAGCCCCGGACAGGGAAGCTATGGCTACACCTTC.